Each of the 27 T cell receptor beta chains below was sequenced from the same sample in a study of blood T cell repertoires in COVID-19. Sequencing was performed with immunoSEQ multiplex PCR; in TCRdb, only in-frame clones are kept and a portion is missing. The table shows some 130,000 clones, with just over 85% occurring only once. Material: PBMCs or T cells enriched from blood (not recorded which). The receptors originated from a man between 45 and 60 years old who had recovered from COVID-19.

The genes are TRBV2 and TRBJ1-1; no firm D call. The CDR3 spans 11 residues. Looked up from germline, CDR1 is SNHLY and CDR2 is FYNNEI. With 8 bases removed from V and 0 bases from J, the gap between germline ends came to 4 bases. The CDR3 spells CASDMNTEAFF. For the CDR3, the DNA is TGTGCCAGCGACATGAACACTGAAGCTTTCTTT. The full variable domain, with the rest looked up from reference TRBV2 and TRBJ1-1, is EPEVTQTPSHQVTQMGQEVILRCVPISNHLYFYWYRQILGQKVEFLVSFYNNEISEKSEIFDDQFSVERPDGSNFTLKIRSTKLEDSAMYFCASDMNTEAFFGQGTRLTVV.

The rearrangement links TRBV5-4 to TRBJ1-2; no reliable D call. Trimming cost V 4 bases and J 4 bases, with 14 bases left between them. The germline V gene encodes CDR1 SGHNT and CDR2 YYREEE (reference sequence). The CDR3 is 14 residues long. The CDR3: CASSRSGIVYGYTF. In DNA, the CDR3 is TGTGCCAGCAGCCGATCCGGGATTGTCTATGGCTACACCTTC.

This rearrangement joins TRBV9 to TRBJ1-5; a possible D gene is TRBD1 (5 bases). V was pared by 0 bases and J by 1 base, with 14 bases between. The CDR3 has 17 residues. Germline loops: CDR1 SGDLS, CDR2 YYNGEE. CDR3 DNA sequence: TGTGCCAGCAGCGTAGCCCCCTTAGGGGTCAGCAATCAGCCCCAGCATTTT. This gives the protein CASSVAPLGVSNQPQHF.

The gene calls are TRBV3-1 (or the pseudogene TRBV3-2) and TRBJ1-1, with 7 bases aligning to TRBD1. Germline CDR1 LGHDT, CDR2 YNNKEL (reference sequence). The V and J ends lost 6 bases and 5 bases, in that order; junction bases with no gene match: 12. The CDR3 contains 15 residues. The CDR3 nucleotides are TGTGCCAGCAGAATGTATAAGGGGGCTGTGACTGAAGCTTTCTTT. This gives the protein CASRMYKGAVTEAFF.

The rearrangement uses TRBV10-1 and TRBJ2-7, with 12 bases lining up with TRBD1. Trimming removed 5 bases from V and 5 bases from J; junction bases left unmatched: 4. Germline assignment: CDR1 WNHNN and CDR2 SYGVQD (reference sequence). The CDR3 is 14 amino acids. CDR3 sequence: CASSNRDRGHEQYV. For the CDR3, the DNA is TGCGCCAGCAGTAACCGGGACAGGGGGCACGAGCAGTACGTC.

The rearrangement joins TRBV9 to TRBJ2-1; weak D call: TRBD2 (5 bases). Between the trimmed V and J ends, which lost 0 bases and 1 base, there was a span of 11 bases. CDR3 length: 16 amino acids. Germline CDR1 and CDR2: SGDLS and YYNGEE. Written as DNA, the CDR3 is TGTGCCAGCAGCGTAGTCCCTAGCAGTTCCTACAATGAGCAGTTCTTC. Its translation: CASSVVPSSSYNEQFF.

V is TRBV11-2 and J is TRBJ2-2; a weak D match, TRBD2 (5 bases). V shed 1 base and J shed 4 bases, with 7 bases lying between them. CDR3 length: 14 amino acids. Germline loops: CDR1 SGHAT, CDR2 FQNNGV. CDR3 protein: CASSLGTSTGELFF. DNA of the CDR3: TGTGCCAGCAGCTTAGGAACTAGCACCGGGGAGCTGTTTTTT.

V and J are TRBV30 and TRBJ2-5; D remains ambiguous. The V gene lost 1 base and the J gene lost 4 bases, with 10 bases spanning the gap. This CDR3 has 13 amino acids. Germline values: CDR1 GTSNPN, CDR2 SVGIG (reference sequence). This chain's CDR3 is CAWSGPAGETQYF. DNA for the CDR3: TGTGCCTGGAGTGGGCCCGCAGGAGAGACCCAGTACTTC.

The gene calls are TRBV19 and TRBJ1-1, with D possibly TRBD1 on 6 matching bases. The V end was cut by 7 bases, the J end by 1 base, with 16 bases between. Per germline, CDR1 LNHDA and CDR2 SQIVND (reference sequence). There are 15 residues in the CDR3. CDR3 sequence reads: CASKNPGQKNTEAFF. In nucleotides, the CDR3 is TGTGCCAGTAAAAATCCGGGACAAAAGAACACTGAAGCTTTCTTT.

With regard to this clone: The identical CDR3 is also encoded by other nucleotide sequences in the sample. V is TRBV7-2 and J is TRBJ2-3; 9 nucleotides align to TRBD2. Trimming at V came to 5 bases and at J to 4 bases, leaving 4 bases not matched to a gene. From germline, CDR1 is SGHTA and CDR2 FQGNSA. The CDR3 covers 14 residues. The CDR3 loop is CASSQGLAADTQYF. The CDR3 region has the DNA TGTGCCAGCAGCCAGGGACTAGCTGCAGATACGCAGTATTTT.

The chain is built from TRBV11-1 and TRBJ2-3, with a weak D call TRBD1 (5 bases). The V end lost 1 base, the J end lost 2 bases, and 7 bases lay between the germline ends. Per germline, CDR1 SGHAT and CDR2 FQDESV (reference sequence). The CDR3 runs to 14 residues. The chain's CDR3 is CASSLGRATDTQYF. CDR3 nucleotide sequence: TGTGCCAGCAGCTTAGGCAGGGCCACAGATACGCAGTATTTT.

This clone was recorded only once. The chain joins TRBV30 to TRBJ1-3; a possible D gene is TRBD1 (6 bases). Germline V gene sequence: CDR1 GTSNPN, CDR2 SVGIG (reference sequence). The CDR3 has 16 residues. Trimming took 2 bases from V and 0 from J, leaving 14 bases between them. The CDR3 nucleotides read TGTGCCTGGAGTCAACAGGGCTCGAGCTCTGGAAACACCATATATTTT. This gives the protein CAWSQQGSSSGNTIYF.

The V gene is TRBV14, the J gene TRBJ1-2; D uncertain. Deletions cut 0 bases from V and 4 bases from J, with 6 bases between. The CDR3 consists of 13 residues. Germline values: CDR1 SGHDN, CDR2 FVKESK. This CDR3 reads CASSQDSSYGYTF. The DNA of the CDR3 is TGTGCCAGCAGCCAAGATTCCAGCTATGGCTACACCTTC.

V usage is TRBV27 and J usage is TRBJ1-4, with D hard to call. The length of the CDR3 is 15 residues. Trimming took off 3 bases at V and 0 bases at J, with 8 bases between the two ends. Germline lookup yields CDR1 MNHEY and CDR2 SMNVEV (reference sequence). This CDR3 is CASSFSYATNEKLFF. In nucleotides, the CDR3 is TGTGCCAGCAGTTTTTCGTATGCAACTAATGAAAAACTGTTTTTT.

The chain carries TRBV1 and TRBJ2-1; the D call of TRBD2 is as the table states it, not checked on the DNA. TRBV1 is a recognized pseudogene. This CDR3 region has 15 residues. The CDR3 here is CTSSQDRLGRDEQFF. The CDR3 DNA follows: TGCACCAGCAGCCAAGATAGACTAGGGAGGGATGAGCAGTTCTTC.

The rearrangement uses TRBV5-1 and TRBJ1-2; D is possibly TRBD1 (6 bases). CDR1 is SGHRS and CDR2 is YFSETQ in the germline V gene. The ends were cut back, 4 bases at V and 4 bases at J, with 23 bases in the middle. CDR3 length: 17 amino acids. The CDR3 region is CASSPSPTGALTYGYTF. CDR3 bases: TGCGCCAGCAGCCCCTCCCCGACAGGCGCGCTAACCTATGGCTACACCTTC.

This rearrangement joins TRBV18 to TRBJ1-6; D might be TRBD1 (5 bases). With 3 bases removed from V and 5 bases from J, the gap between germline ends came to 17 bases. The germline gives CDR1 KGHSH, CDR2 LQKENI. CDR3 length: 17 residues. The CDR3 loop reads CASSPLGQTYNNSPLHF. The CDR3 coding sequence is TGTGCCAGCTCACCGCTGGGGCAAACCTACAATAATTCACCCCTCCACTTT.

In this sample, this clone turned up a few times. The gene calls are TRBV5-1 and TRBJ2-5; 11 bases line up with TRBD2. The CDR3 is 15 residues long. V was pared by 1 base and J by 4 bases, with 3 bases of the junction left unmatched. Looked up from germline, CDR1 is SGHRS and CDR2 is YFSETQ. The CDR3 DNA follows: TGCGCCAGCAGCTTGATAGGGACTAGCGGAGAGACCCAGTACTTC. It codes for CASSLIGTSGETQYF.

The V and J genes are TRBV9 and TRBJ1-3, with D possibly TRBD1 on 5 matching bases. From germline, CDR1 is SGDLS and CDR2 YYNGEE. CDR3 length: 15 amino acids. Deletions cut 0 bases from V and 0 bases from J, with 7 bases between. CDR3 bases: TGTGCCAGCAGCGTAGGGGGGGGCTCTGGAAACACCATATATTTT. Protein product: CASSVGGGSGNTIYF.

This sequence joins TRBV12-5 and TRBJ2-7; 8 positions match TRBD1. Germline-derived CDR1 and CDR2 are LGHNT and FRNRAP. With 1 base clipped from V and 3 bases from J, the junction kept 8 bases outside the gene matches. This CDR3 region has 16 residues. The CDR3 DNA follows: TGTGCTAGTGGTTTGGCATCGACAGGGGAGTACTACGAGCAGTACGTC. The encoded protein is CASGLASTGEYYEQYV.

This chain links TRBV15 with TRBJ1-5; TRBD1 aligns across 10 bases. This CDR3 is 17 amino acids long. Germline trimming cut 1 base from V and 4 bases from J; bases unmatched to any gene: 7. CDR1 and CDR2 (germline): LNHNV, YYDKDF (reference sequence). CDR3 DNA: TGTGCCACCAGCAGAGCCCTAGGGACAGGGGTGAATCAGCCCCAGCATTTT. Its protein is CATSRALGTGVNQPQHF.

The rearrangement links TRBV6-2 or TRBV6-3 to TRBJ2-1, with 8 positions matching TRBD2. J gave up 8 bases and V 6 bases, and 15 bases lay outside the gene matches. There are 16 residues in the CDR3. The germline gives CDR1 MNHEY, CDR2 SVGEGT. The CDR3 reads CASSNRGLDLVDEQFF. The DNA for the CDR3 is TGTGCCAGCAGCAATAGGGGACTAGACCTCGTCGATGAGCAGTTCTTC.

This clone was recorded once. This rearrangement joins TRBV4-3 to TRBJ1-2; D call uncertain. Trimming pared 0 bases from V and 4 bases from J, leaving 12 bases between. This CDR3 is built from 15 residues. CDR1 and CDR2 from the germline V gene are LGHNA and YSLEER. The DNA of the CDR3 is TGCGCCAGCAGCCAAGATTTTGGGCTTTTCTATGGCTACACCTTC. Translation gives CASSQDFGLFYGYTF.

The DNA for the CDR3 is TGTGCCAGCTCATTAGGTGGGACAGGGATGGATGGCTACACCTTC. Amino acids: CASSLGGTGMDGYTF. The V and J genes are TRBV18 and TRBJ1-2, with 9 bases aligning to TRBD1. The V segment lost 5 bases and the J segment 6 bases; nucleotides outside the gene matches: 10. The CDR3 loop spans 15 amino acids. From germline, CDR1 is KGHSH and CDR2 LQKENI. Combining the CDR3 with reference TRBV18 and TRBJ1-2 gives the whole variable domain NAGVMQNPRHLVRRRGQEARLRCSPMKGHSHVYWYRQLPEEGLKFMVYLQKENIIDESGMPKERFSAEFPKEGPSILRIQQVVRGDSAAYFCASSLGGTGMDGYTFGSGTRLTVV.

V gene TRBV24-1 combines with J gene TRBJ2-1, with 10 bases matching TRBD1. Germline trimming cut 3 bases from V and 3 bases from J; bases unmatched to any gene: 4. The CDR3 is made up of 16 amino acids. Germline CDR1 reads KGHDR; CDR2 reads SFDVKD. The CDR3 sequence: CATSDTGTGVYNEQFF. The CDR3, as DNA: TGTGCCACCAGTGATACCGGGACAGGGGTCTACAATGAGCAGTTCTTC.

This chain uses TRBV29-1 with TRBJ2-7, with 8 nucleotides matching TRBD1. The CDR3 is made up of 13 amino acids. The J segment lost 4 bases and the V segment lost 6 bases, leaving 8 bases of the junction unmatched. The germline gives CDR1 SQVTM, CDR2 ANQGSEA. The CDR3 region has the DNA TGCAGCGTAGTACCCAGGACAGGGTACGAGCAGTACTTC. Its protein product is CSVVPRTGYEQYF.

The genes are TRBV4-3 and TRBJ1-4; TRBD1 matches at 8 bases. The germline gives CDR1 LGHNA, CDR2 YSLEER. V dropped 1 base and J dropped 2; count of bases not matched to a gene: 3. The CDR3 covers 16 residues. CDR3 DNA sequence: TGCGCCAGCAGCCAAGGGGACAGGCCTACTAATGAAAAACTGTTTTTT. Translation: CASSQGDRPTNEKLFF.